The entry below describes one T cell receptor (beta chain). The antigen is undetermined. Naive CD8 cells, CD45RO-negative and positively selected for CCR7, excluded terminally differentiated effector memory CD45RA+ cells. These data come from a study of shared clonotypes between healthy human individuals. This CDR3 comprises 13 residues. The germline V and J ends were trimmed by 4 bases and 0 bases, with 6 bases remaining between them. Germline V gene lookup returns CDR1 LGHNA and CDR2 YNFKEQ. Regarding the study as a whole: Naive subsets generally had larger estimated richness than memory subsets. Expectations were that clonotype sharing among donors would be affected by sequencing depth.

Several immunoSEQ 96-well plates shared each subset's DNA, each plate a replicate. Repertoires were generated with immunoSEQ multiplex PCR, while TCRdb's copy carries only in-frame clones and drops some. Of about 820,000 clones listed, about 91% were seen once; the top ten hold around 24%. The J gene is TRBJ1-1, the V gene TRBV4-2; D perhaps matches TRBD1 (5 bases). The clonotype originates from a man aged 25 to 40 in good health. The sample was naive CD8+ T cells sorted from blood. The CDR3 loop reads CASSLTVNTEAFF. CDR3 in DNA: TGTGCCAGCAGCCTGACAGTGAACACTGAAGCTTTCTTT.